This T cell receptor (beta chain) was found in a study of blood T cells in healthy people across ages. Regarding the study as a whole: In the absence of known donor CMV status, changes in expanded clonotypes were possibly confounded. When one million T cells were used, diversity estimates were thought to be underestimates. Observed TCR beta diversity showed a strong correlation with the percentage of naive T cells as measured by flow cytometry.

A sample-barcoded 5' primer and a J-beta primer mix were used in a second PCR of roughly 7 to 11 cycles. From the 5' RACE reads, TCRdb called clonotypes with MiXCR, one entry per CDR3 protein. The sample holds 850,000 to 1,300,000 distinct CDR3 sequences, 35% to 55% seen once. As to this clonotype: What it binds is unknown.

Germline V lookup: CDR1 LGHNT, CDR2 FRNRAP. This CDR3 region has 16 residues. The V and J ends lost 0 bases and 0 bases respectively, with 11 bases between them. Sample: blood. The V call is TRBV12-5, the J call TRBJ1-1; no firm D call. The origin of this receptor is a woman aged 55-70 years in good health. As DNA, the CDR3 is TGTGCTAGTGGTTTGGTAAAGGGCGTTTTGAACACTGAAGCTTTCTTT. Translated: CASGLVKGVLNTEAFF.